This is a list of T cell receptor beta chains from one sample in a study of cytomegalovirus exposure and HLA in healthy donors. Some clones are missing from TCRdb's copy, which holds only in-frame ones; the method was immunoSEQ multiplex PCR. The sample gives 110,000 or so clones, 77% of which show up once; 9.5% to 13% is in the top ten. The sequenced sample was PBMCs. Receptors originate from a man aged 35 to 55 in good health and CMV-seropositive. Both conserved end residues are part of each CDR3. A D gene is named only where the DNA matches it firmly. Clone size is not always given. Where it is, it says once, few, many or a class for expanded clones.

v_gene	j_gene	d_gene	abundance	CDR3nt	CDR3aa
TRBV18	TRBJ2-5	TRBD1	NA	TGTGCCAGCACCCGGACAGGGGGGTACCAAGAGACCCAGTACTTC	CASTRTGGYQETQYF
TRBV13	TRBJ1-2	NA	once	TGTGCCAGCAGCTTGTCCCGGGTTTACGGCTACACCTTC	CASSLSRVYGYTF
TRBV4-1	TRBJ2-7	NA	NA	TGCGCCAGCAGCCAGGAGGGAGGCGCCCCGGGGTACGAGCAGTACTTC	CASSQEGGAPGYEQYF
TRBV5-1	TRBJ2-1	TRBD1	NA	TGCGCCAGCAGCTTGAGTACGACAGGGTCCTACAATGAGCAGTTCTTC	CASSLSTTGSYNEQFF
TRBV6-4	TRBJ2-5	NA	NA	TGTGCCAGCGGGAGCGATTTGGGGGAGACCCAGTACTTC	CASGSDLGETQYF
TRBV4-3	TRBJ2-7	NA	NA	TGCGCCAGCAGCCCTCTCCCGCGGGGGCTCTCCTACGAGCAGTACTTC	CASSPLPRGLSYEQYF
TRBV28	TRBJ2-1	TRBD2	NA	TGTGCCAGCAGTCCTCATCCCGCCAGGGGTAGCGGGGACAATGAGCAGTTCTTC	CASSPHPARGSGDNEQFF
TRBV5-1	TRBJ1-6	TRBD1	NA	TGCGCCAGCAGCCCCCGGACAGGGAACGATTCACCCCTCCACTTT	CASSPRTGNDSPLHF
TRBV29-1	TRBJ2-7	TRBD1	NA	TGCAGCGCCTACCACCCGGACAGGGACTACGAGCAGTACTTC	CSAYHPDRDYEQYF
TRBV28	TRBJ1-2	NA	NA	TGTGCCAGCAGCGCGGGGGGGGGTGGCTATGGCTACACCTTC	CASSAGGGGYGYTF
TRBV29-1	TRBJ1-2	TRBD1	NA	TGCAGCGCCACTCGGGGGACAGGGGGCAGTTATGGCTACACCTTC	CSATRGTGGSYGYTF
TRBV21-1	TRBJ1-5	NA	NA	TGTGCCAGCAGCAAAGGACAGAATCAGCCCCAGCATTTT	CASSKGQNQPQHF
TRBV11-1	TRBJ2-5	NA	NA	TGTGCCAGCAGCTCCGGGACTCTCAGTGTTCAAGAGACCCAGTACTTC	CASSSGTLSVQETQYF
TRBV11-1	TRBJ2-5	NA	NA	TGTGCCAGCAGACATCAAGAGACCCAGTACTTC	CASRHQETQYF
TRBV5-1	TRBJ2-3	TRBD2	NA	TGCGCCAGCAGCTTGCGGGAGGCAGATACGCAGTATTTT	CASSLREADTQYF
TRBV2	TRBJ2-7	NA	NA	TGTGCCAGCAGTGAATCGGCAGGGTCGGACGAGCAGTACTTC	CASSESAGSDEQYF
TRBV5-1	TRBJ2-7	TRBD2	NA	TGCGCCAGCAGCAGTACCGGGACTAGCAGCAACGAGCAGTACTTC	CASSSTGTSSNEQYF
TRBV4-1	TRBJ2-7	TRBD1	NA	TGCGCCAGCAGCCAAGTCGGTCCCGGGACAGGGCATCTGGGCTCCTACGAGCAGTACTTC	CASSQVGPGTGHLGSYEQYF
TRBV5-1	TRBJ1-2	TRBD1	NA	TGCGCCAGCACTTCTACCCGGGACAGCTATGGCTACACCTTC	CASTSTRDSYGYTF
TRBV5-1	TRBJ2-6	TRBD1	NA	TGCGCCAGCAGCTTAAGGACAGGGGGCTTAGGTGGGGCCAACGTCCTGACTTTC	CASSLRTGGLGGANVLTF
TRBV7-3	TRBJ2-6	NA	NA	TGTGCCAGCAGCTTAAAGGGGCTCAATCCTACCTCTGGGGCCAACGTCCTGACTTTC	CASSLKGLNPTSGANVLTF
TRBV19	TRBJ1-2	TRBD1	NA	TGTGCCAGTAGGCCCGGACAGGGGGCCTACTATGGCTACACCTTC	CASRPGQGAYYGYTF
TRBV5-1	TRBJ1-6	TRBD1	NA	TGCGCCAGCAGCTTGTGGGCAGGAGGGGGCAATAATTCACCCCTCCACTTT	CASSLWAGGGNNSPLHF
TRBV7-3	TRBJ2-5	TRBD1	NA	TGTGCCAGCAGCCTGACAGGGTTCGAGACCCAGTACTTC	CASSLTGFETQYF
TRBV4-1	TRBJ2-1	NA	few	TGCGCCAGCAGCCTACCTGGTGGGGGGGCACATGAGCAGTTCTTC	CASSLPGGGAHEQFF
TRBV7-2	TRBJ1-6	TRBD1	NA	TGTGCCAGCAGCATCGGACAGGCTTCCTATAATTCACCCCTCCACTTT	CASSIGQASYNSPLHF
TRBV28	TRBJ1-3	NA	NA	TGTGCCAGCAGTTTACTAGGGGGCTCTGGAAACACCATATATTTT	CASSLLGGSGNTIYF
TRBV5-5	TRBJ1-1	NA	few	TGTGCCAGCAGCTCGGTTCCGAACACTGAAGCTTTCTTT	CASSSVPNTEAFF